This T cell receptor (beta chain) was captured in a study of cytomegalovirus exposure and HLA in healthy donors. Notes on this clone: No antigen is known for it.

Use of 60 Vbeta and 13 Jbeta primers characterized the PCR. Sequenced by immunoSEQ multiplex PCR; TCRdb stores in-frame clones only, minus some. The data show 150,000 to 160,000 clones, with around 74% seen just once and about 2.6% held by the top ten. Broader study findings: Most TCR beta V segments were productive about 87% or about 30% of the time in an earlier analysis. Through in vitro validation, a few CMV-associated chains were shown to be specific for CMV antigens. Several top significant clusters appeared, in a later analysis, to be linked to common viral pathogens. In a later analysis, DRB1 alleles had the most associated TCRs; HLA-C alleles the fewest.

This CDR3 has 14 amino acids. The V and J ends lost 4 bases and 1 base respectively, with 8 bases between them. Germline CDR1 is MNHEY and CDR2 is SVGAGI. The sequence was obtained from a man aged 18 to 29 in good health and CMV-seronegative. The chain uses TRBV6-5 and TRBJ1-5; D gene ambiguous. The sequenced sample was PBMCs. Here the CDR3 reads CASSSGRSNQPQHF. Here the CDR3 DNA reads TGTGCCAGCAGTTCTGGGAGAAGCAATCAGCCCCAGCATTTT.